The T cell receptor (beta chain) described here comes from a study of blood T cell repertoires in COVID-19. Participants came from about two dozen US areas, aged roughly 18 to 90 years. Clones were read by immunoSEQ multiplex PCR, and TCRdb kept only the in-frame ones, dropping some. The table lists approximately 150,000 clones, approximately 81% of them singletons. The material sequenced was PBMCs or T cells enriched from blood (not recorded which). The clonotype originates from a woman aged 40 to 50 with acute COVID-19.

The CDR3 reads CSVEPASGSTDTQYF. CDR3 coding DNA: TGCAGCGTTGAACCGGCTAGCGGTAGCACAGATACGCAGTATTTT. The chain links TRBV29-1 to TRBJ2-3; 7 positions agree with TRBD2. J was trimmed by 0 bases and V by 2 bases; bases with no gene match: 5. Germline CDR1 SQVTM, CDR2 ANQGSEA. This CDR3 comprises 15 residues.